Listed below are T cell receptor beta chains from one sample, sequenced in a study of tumor-infiltrating lymphocytes in primary liver carcinoma. TCRdb reanalysed the multiplex PCR reads using MiXCR and keeps one entry per CDR3 protein. The sample has 150,000 to 200,000 distinct CDR3 sequences, about 65% seen once. The specimen sequenced was peripheral blood. Receptor source: a woman aged 60-75 years with primary liver carcinoma and hepatitis B virus infection. Both conserved end residues are part of each CDR3. D genes are given only for firm matches. Size tells how often a clone was seen (once, few, many) or the class of an expanded clone, and some rows leave it out.

>TRBJ2-5|NA|NA|TRBV20-1
TGCAGTGCCCTCCGGGACTTACAAGAGACCCAGTACTTC
CSALRDLQETQYF
>TRBJ2-1|once|NA|TRBV11-2
TGTGCCAGCAGCTTAGCTTTAACAGTTTACAAGCAGTTCTTC
CASSLALTVYKQFF
>TRBJ2-7|NA|TRBD2|TRBV5-4
TGTGCCAGCAGCCGTAGCGGGAGAACCTACGAGCAGTACTTC
CASSRSGRTYEQYF
>TRBJ2-1|NA|NA|TRBV11-3
TGTGCCAGCAGGACGGAATTCTCCTACAATGAGCAGTCCTTC
CASRTEFSYNEQSF
>TRBJ2-3|few|TRBD1|TRBV28
TGTGCCAGCAGTTTATGGGACAGGGGGCGAGGCGGCACAGATACGCAGTATTTT
CASSLWDRGRGGTDTQYF
>TRBJ1-5|NA|NA|TRBV7-8
TGTGCCAGCAGCTTATCATGGCAGATTTCCCAGCCCCAGCACTTT
CASSLSWQISQPQHF
>TRBJ1-2|many|NA|TRBV6-5
TGTGCCAGCACACAATTTAGGGATGGCTACACCTTC
CASTQFRDGYTF
>TRBJ2-1|NA|NA|TRBV4-1
TGCGCCAGCAACCAAGATTACAGTAGTGAGCAGTTCTTC
CASNQDYSSEQFF
>TRBJ2-7|NA|NA|TRBV6-1
TGTGCCGGCGAAAGGGGAAGGGAGCAGTACTTC
CAGERGREQYF
>TRBJ1-4|NA|NA|TRBV28
TGTGCCAGCATTCCCACGGGATATTATAATGAAAAACTGTTTTTT
CASIPTGYYNEKLFF
>TRBJ2-2|NA|TRBD2|TRBV5-1
TGCGCCAGCAGCCCAAGACTAGCGGGAGGAGGGTTGACCGGGGAGCTGTTTTTT
CASSPRLAGGGLTGELFF
>TRBJ2-3|NA|NA|TRBV28
TGTGCCAGCAGTTTACTGGGACTGACCACAGATACGCAGTATTTT
CASSLLGLTTDTQYF
>TRBJ1-5|many|NA|TRBV6-1
TGTGCCAGCAGTGATTCACTTGGGGGCCAGCCCCAGCATTTT
CASSDSLGGQPQHF
>TRBJ2-2|NA|TRBD2|TRBV11-2
TGTGCCAGTAGCTTAGGCGGCGGGAGAAATACCGGGGAGCTGTTTTTT
CASSLGGGRNTGELFF
>TRBJ2-3|NA|NA|TRBV6-5
TGTGCCAGCATCGGATTATCGGGGTCAGATACGCAGTTTTTC
CASIGLSGSDTQFF
>TRBJ2-5|NA|NA|TRBV11-2
TGTGCCAGAGGCCAAGGGGTTGAGACCCAGTACTTC
CARGQGVETQYF
>TRBJ2-3|many|NA|TRBV5-6
TGTGCCAGTGGGTCGGAAGAGAGGACTAGCACAGATACGCAGTATTTT
CASGSEERTSTDTQYF
>TRBJ1-5|NA|NA|TRBV11-2
TGTGCCAGCAGCACCGGCCGTGTGGGGGGCTTGGATCAGCCCCAGCATTTT
CASSTGRVGGLDQPQHF
>TRBJ2-3|once|NA|TRBV11-3
TGTGCCAGCAGCCGCAGGGGGGCCGATCCCACAGATACGCAGTATTTT
CASSRRGADPTDTQYF
>TRBJ2-6|NA|TRBD2|TRBV11-2
TGTGCCAGCAGTCTCAGCGGGAGGGCTGGGGCCAACGTCCTGACTTTC
CASSLSGRAGANVLTF
>TRBJ2-1|few|TRBD2|TRBV5-1
TGCGCCAGCAGCACGGGACTAGCGGGAGGTAGAAATGAGCAGTTCTTC
CASSTGLAGGRNEQFF
>TRBJ2-2|NA|NA|TRBV5-8
TGTGCCAGCAGCTTCGTTGTGGGCGGGGAGCTGTTTTTT
CASSFVVGGELFF
>TRBJ1-1|many|NA|TRBV4-1
TGCGCCAGCAGCCAAGGTGCTGGACCTTTGAATGAAGCTTTCTTT
CASSQGAGPLNEAFF
>TRBJ2-1|NA|TRBD2|TRBV25-1
TGTGCCAGCAGTGAACTAGCGGGAGGGTTAGGGTTGGGTGAGCAGTTCTTC
CASSELAGGLGLGEQFF
>TRBJ1-1|many|NA|TRBV6-5
TGTGCCAGCAGTCAACAGGGATACACTGAAGCTTTCTTT
CASSQQGYTEAFF
>TRBJ1-4|NA|NA|TRBV10-2
TGCGCCAGTAGTAATCGGGGGGCGCAAAGTGAAAAACTGTTTTTT
CASSNRGAQSEKLFF
>TRBJ2-7|few|NA|TRBV28
TGTGCCAGCAGTGCCCCGGGACAAGGGACCTACGAGCAGTACTTC
CASSAPGQGTYEQYF
>TRBJ1-4|once|NA|TRBV12-3/TRBV12-4
TGTACCAGCAATTTATCGGACAGAGCTAATGAAAAACTGTTTTTT
CTSNLSDRANEKLFF
>TRBJ1-2|many|NA|TRBV4-1
TGCGCCAGCAGCCAGCCCCGGGACAAGAAGTATGGCTACACCTTC
CASSQPRDKKYGYTF
>TRBJ2-7|NA|TRBD1|TRBV5-1
TGCGCCAGCAGCCGGGACAGCGCCTACGAGCGGTACTTC
CASSRDSAYERYF
>TRBJ2-1|NA|TRBD2|TRBV11-2
TGTGCCAGCAGCTTAGGGGCTAGCGGGAAGTGGAATGAGCATTTCTTC
CASSLGASGKWNEHFF
>TRBJ1-4|NA|TRBD1|TRBV4-1
TGCGTCAGCAGCCAAGGACAGGGGGCTTCTGATGAAAAACTGTTTTTT
CVSSQGQGASDEKLFF
>TRBJ2-3|NA|TRBD2|TRBV11-1
TGTGCCAGCAGCCCAGGACTAGCGGGAGCAATTCCGGCAGATACGCAGTATTTT
CASSPGLAGAIPADTQYF
>TRBJ2-5|many|NA|TRBV6-6
TGTGCCAGCAGCCCTACCCGGAGGGGCGGGGAGACCCAGTACTTC
CASSPTRRGGETQYF
>TRBJ2-7|NA|NA|TRBV5-5
TGTGCCAGCAGCAAAGCAGCGGAGCTCTCCTACGAGCAGTACTTC
CASSKAAELSYEQYF
>TRBJ2-1|NA|TRBD2|TRBV11-2
TGTGCCAGTAGCCAATACTCGGGACTAGGGGATGAGCAGTTCTTC
CASSQYSGLGDEQFF
>TRBJ1-1|few|NA|TRBV7-9
TGTGCCACCAAAAGGAACACTGAAGCTTTCTTT
CATKRNTEAFF
>TRBJ2-2|many|NA|TRBV14
TGTGCCAGCAGCCAAGTTGGCCACCAAAACACCGGGGAGCTGTTTTTT
CASSQVGHQNTGELFF
>TRBJ1-3|few|NA|TRBV6-6
TGTGCCAGCATCCAAGACTCTGGAAACACCATATATTTT
CASIQDSGNTIYF
>TRBJ2-3|NA|NA|TRBV29-1
TGCAGCGTTCAGGCCTTTTCACAGGTTCGGAATACGCAGTATTTT
CSVQAFSQVRNTQYF
>TRBJ2-3|NA|NA|TRBV11-2
TGTGCCAGCAGCTTTGCAGGAGGCATTCTCGATACGCAGTATTTT
CASSFAGGILDTQYF
>TRBJ2-2|NA|NA|TRBV11-1
TGTGCCAGCAGCTTAGAGGACCGCCCGTCGAACACCTGGGAGCTGTTTTTT
CASSLEDRPSNTWELFF
>TRBJ2-6|many|NA|TRBV5-1
TGCGCCAGCAGCTCGGACGGATCTGGGGCCAACGTCCTGACTTTC
CASSSDGSGANVLTF
>TRBJ2-1|many|TRBD1|TRBV4-2
TGTGCCAGCAGCCAAGATGGACAGGGCAATGAGCAGTTCTTC
CASSQDGQGNEQFF
>TRBJ1-6|NA|TRBD1|TRBV5-1
TGCGCCAGCAGCGTCGGGACAGGGGCGCTGGGGCCCCTTAATTCACCCCTCCACTTT
CASSVGTGALGPLNSPLHF
>TRBJ2-2|NA|TRBD2|TRBV7-7
TGTGCTAGCAGTGAACGGGACTATAACAACGGGGAGCTGTTTTTT
CASSERDYNNGELFF
>TRBJ1-1|NA|NA|TRBV19
TGTGCCAGTAGTAGTCAGAGGAGGAACACTGAAGCTTTCTTT
CASSSQRRNTEAFF
>TRBJ2-1|NA|NA|TRBV11-2
TGTGTCAGTAGCTTAGTGCTCGGTAGTTATAATGAGCAGTTCTTC
CVSSLVLGSYNEQFF
>TRBJ2-1|NA|NA|TRBV6-5
TGTGCCAGCAGTTACTGGAGCGCGAGGGCCCACAATGAGCAGTTCTTC
CASSYWSARAHNEQFF
>TRBJ2-4|NA|NA|TRBV28
TGTGCCAGCAGTTCCGCCGCCTGGGAGGTGGCCAAAAACATTCAGTACTTC
CASSSAAWEVAKNIQYF
>TRBJ2-7|once|TRBD1|TRBV28
TGTGCCAGCAGTTTCAGGACAGGGGTCGGCGAGCAGTACTTC
CASSFRTGVGEQYF
>TRBJ1-1|few|NA|TRBV11-2
TGTGCCAGCAGCCCACATCAGCGCGGACACCTTCACTTTTGGGGCTATGAAGCTTTCTTT
CASSPHQRGHLHFWGYEAFF